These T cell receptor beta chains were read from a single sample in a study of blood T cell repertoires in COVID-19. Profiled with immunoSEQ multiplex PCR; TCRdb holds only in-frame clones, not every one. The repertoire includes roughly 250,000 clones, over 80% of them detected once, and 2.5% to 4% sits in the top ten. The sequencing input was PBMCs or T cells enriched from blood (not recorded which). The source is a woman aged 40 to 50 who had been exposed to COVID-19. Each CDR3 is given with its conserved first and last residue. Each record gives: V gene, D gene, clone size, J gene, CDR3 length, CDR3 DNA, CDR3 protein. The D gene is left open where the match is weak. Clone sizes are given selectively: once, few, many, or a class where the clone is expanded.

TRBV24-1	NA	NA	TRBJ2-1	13	TGTGCCACCAGTGAAGGAGACGCCAATGAGCAGTTCTTC	CATSEGDANEQFF
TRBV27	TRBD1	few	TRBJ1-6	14	TGTGCCAGCACCACGACAGGGAATAATTCACCCCTCCACTTT	CASTTTGNNSPLHF
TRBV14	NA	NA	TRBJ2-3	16	TGTGCCAGCAGCCAAGTTTACCGGGTGGTAACAGATACGCAGTATTTT	CASSQVYRVVTDTQYF
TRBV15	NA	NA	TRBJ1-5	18	TGTGCCACCAGCAGAGGCGGTAGCAGGGGCTCGGGCAATCAGCCCCAGCATTTT	CATSRGGSRGSGNQPQHF
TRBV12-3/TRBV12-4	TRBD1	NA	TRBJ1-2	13	TGTGCCAGCAGGGGACAGGGCTACTATGGCTACACCTTC	CASRGQGYYGYTF
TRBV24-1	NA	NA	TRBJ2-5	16	TGTGCCACCAGTGATTTGAGGGAGGTTTACCAAGAGACCCAGTACTTC	CATSDLREVYQETQYF
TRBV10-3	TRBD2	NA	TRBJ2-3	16	TGTGCCATCAGATCAACTCTAGCGGGGCAAACGGATACGCAGTATTTT	CAIRSTLAGQTDTQYF
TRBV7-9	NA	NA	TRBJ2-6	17	TGTGCCAGCAGCTTAGGGCAGGGTATATCTGGGGCCAACGTCCTGACTTTC	CASSLGQGISGANVLTF
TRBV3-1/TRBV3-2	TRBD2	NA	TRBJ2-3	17	TGTGCCAGCAGCCAAGAAATGGGGCTAGCGGGGACAGATACGCAGTATTTT	CASSQEMGLAGTDTQYF
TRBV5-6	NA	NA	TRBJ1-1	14	TGTGCCAGCAGGAGGTGGGGAGATAACACTGAAGCTTTCTTT	CASRRWGDNTEAFF
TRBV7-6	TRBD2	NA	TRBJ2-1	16	TGTGCCAGCAGCTTAGTGGCGGGAGAAGTGTACAATGAGCAGTTCTTC	CASSLVAGEVYNEQFF
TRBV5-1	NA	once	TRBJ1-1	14	TGCGCCAGCAGCTTGCTGAGGGGAGGGGCTGAAGCTTTCTTT	CASSLLRGGAEAFF
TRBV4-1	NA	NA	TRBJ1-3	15	TGCGCCAGCAGCCAAGGGTTCTTAGCTGGAAACACCATATATTTT	CASSQGFLAGNTIYF
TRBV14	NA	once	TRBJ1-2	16	TGTGCCAGCAGCCAGGAAACGGGATTCAGGCCCTATGGCTACACCTTC	CASSQETGFRPYGYTF
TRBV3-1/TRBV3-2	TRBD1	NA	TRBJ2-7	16	TGTGCCAGCAGCCAGAAGGCGGACAGGGTTTTCTACGAGCAGTACTTC	CASSQKADRVFYEQYF
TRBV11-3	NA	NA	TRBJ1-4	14	TGTGCCAGCAGCACGAGGAGAAGTAATGAAAAACTGTTTTTT	CASSTRRSNEKLFF
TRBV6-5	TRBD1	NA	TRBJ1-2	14	TGTGCCAGCAGTCCGGGACAGGGGAACTATGGCTACACCTTC	CASSPGQGNYGYTF
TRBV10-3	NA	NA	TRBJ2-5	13	TGTGCCATCAGGGGGGGGCGTCAAGAGACCCAGTACTTC	CAIRGGRQETQYF
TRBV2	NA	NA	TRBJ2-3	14	TGTGCCAGCAAGGTGGACAGTAACACAGATACGCAGTATTTT	CASKVDSNTDTQYF
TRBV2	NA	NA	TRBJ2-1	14	TGTGCCGTAGTAGCGGTCATCTCCTACAATGAGCAGTTCTTC	CAVVAVISYNEQFF
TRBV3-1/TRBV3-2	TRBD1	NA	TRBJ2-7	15	TGTGCCAGCAGTGTAGAGGGGACAGGACCCTACGAGCAGTACTTC	CASSVEGTGPYEQYF
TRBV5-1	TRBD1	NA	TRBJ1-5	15	TGCGCCAGCAGCTTGGGGGGGACAGGGAATCAGCCCCAGCATTTT	CASSLGGTGNQPQHF
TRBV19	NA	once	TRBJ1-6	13	TGTGCCAGTAATCACAGGGTAAATTCACCCCTCCACTTT	CASNHRVNSPLHF
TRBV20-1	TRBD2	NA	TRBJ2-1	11	TGCAGTGCTAGTGGGAGGGCAGAACAGTTCTTC	CSASGRAEQFF
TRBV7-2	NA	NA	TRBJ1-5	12	TGTGCCAGCAGTCTTGACACGCGGCCCCAGCATTTT	CASSLDTRPQHF
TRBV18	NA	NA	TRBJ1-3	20	TGTGCCAGCTCACCAACCTTAAACAGACAGGCATTTCGCTCTGGAAACACCATATATTTT	CASSPTLNRQAFRSGNTIYF
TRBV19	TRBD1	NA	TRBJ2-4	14	TGTGCCAGTAGCAAACAGGGGACGGGGTACATTCAGTACTTC	CASSKQGTGYIQYF
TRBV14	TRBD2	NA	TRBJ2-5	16	TGTGCCAGCAGCCAAGATTGGCGGGGGACGCAAGAGACCCAGTACTTC	CASSQDWRGTQETQYF
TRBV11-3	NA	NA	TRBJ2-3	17	TGTGCCAGCAGCCCTTCTGCGAAACGAGTCAAAACAGATACGCAGTATTTT	CASSPSAKRVKTDTQYF
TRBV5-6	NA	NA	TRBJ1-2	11	TGTGCCAGCAGCTTGTCGGGGGGCTACACCTTC	CASSLSGGYTF
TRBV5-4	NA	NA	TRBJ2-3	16	TGTGCCAGCAGCCATATGGGGCGATCTAGCACAGATACGCAGTATTTT	CASSHMGRSSTDTQYF
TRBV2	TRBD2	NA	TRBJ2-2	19	TGTGCCAGCACTCGTAAAGGACTAGCGGGAGGGAGGGACACCGGGGAGCTGTTTTTT	CASTRKGLAGGRDTGELFF
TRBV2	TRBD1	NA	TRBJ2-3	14	TGTGCCAGCAAGCCAGGACAGGGCACAGATACGCAGTATTTT	CASKPGQGTDTQYF
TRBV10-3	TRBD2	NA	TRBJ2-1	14	TGTGCCATCAGTTTTACTAGCGGGAGTCCTGAGCAGTTCTTC	CAISFTSGSPEQFF
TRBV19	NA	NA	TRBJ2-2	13	TGTGCCACTGGGACTCTGGGGACCGGGGAGCTGTTTTTT	CATGTLGTGELFF
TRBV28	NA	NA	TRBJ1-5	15	TGTGCCAGCAGCCGCAGGCGGGGAACCAATCAGCCCCAGCATTTT	CASSRRRGTNQPQHF
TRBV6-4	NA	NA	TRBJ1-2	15	TGTGCCAGCAGTCGAACACCTGAAGGGGTCTGGGGCTACACCTTC	CASSRTPEGVWGYTF
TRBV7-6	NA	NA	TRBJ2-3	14	TGTGCCAGCAGCTTCGGACAGCCGACAGATACGCAGTATTTT	CASSFGQPTDTQYF
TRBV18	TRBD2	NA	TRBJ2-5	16	TGTGCCAGCTCACCACCAGTAGCGGGGGCACAAGAGACCCAGTACTTC	CASSPPVAGAQETQYF
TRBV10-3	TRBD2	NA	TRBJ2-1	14	TGTGCCATCATAGCGGCGCCGGGGGGCAATGAGCAGTTCTTC	CAIIAAPGGNEQFF
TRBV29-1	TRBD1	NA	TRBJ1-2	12	TGCAGCGAACGGGACAGGGTACATGGCTACACCTTC	CSERDRVHGYTF
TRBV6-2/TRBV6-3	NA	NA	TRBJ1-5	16	TGTGCCAGCAGTTATTTCTACGTGACAGGCAATCAGCCCCAGCATTTT	CASSYFYVTGNQPQHF
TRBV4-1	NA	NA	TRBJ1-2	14	TGCGCCAGCAGCCAAGATAAGGACTTATATGGCTACACCTTC	CASSQDKDLYGYTF
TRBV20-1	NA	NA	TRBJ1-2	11	TGCAGTGCTGGATACAGGGTCGGCTACACCTTC	CSAGYRVGYTF
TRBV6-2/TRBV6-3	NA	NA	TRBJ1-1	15	TGTGCCAGCAGTTACTCGAAAGGCAGGTTCCCTGAAGCTTTCTTT	CASSYSKGRFPEAFF
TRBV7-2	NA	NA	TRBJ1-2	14	TGTGCCAGCAGCTTAGTGAGAAGTAACTATGGCTACACCTTC	CASSLVRSNYGYTF
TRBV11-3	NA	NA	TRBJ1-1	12	TGTGCCAGCAGCCCCCTCGAGTCTGAAGCTTTCTTT	CASSPLESEAFF
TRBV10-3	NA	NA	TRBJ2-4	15	TGTGCCATCAGTGAGGACCCGGGACTTAAAAACATTCAGTACTTC	CAISEDPGLKNIQYF
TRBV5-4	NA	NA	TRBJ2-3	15	TGTGCCAGCAGCTTGGCCATGGGGGAGGCAGATACGCAGTATTTT	CASSLAMGEADTQYF
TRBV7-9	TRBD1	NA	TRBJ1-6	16	TGTGCCAGCAGCAATACAGGGGGCATGGATAATTCACCCCTCCACTTT	CASSNTGGMDNSPLHF
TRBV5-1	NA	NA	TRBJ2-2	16	TGCGCCAGCAGCAAGAACAGGGCCGAAAACACCGGGGAGCTGTTTTTT	CASSKNRAENTGELFF
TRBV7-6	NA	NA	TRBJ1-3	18	TGTGCCAGCAGCCGAGAGGACTACGGTTCAGACTCTGGAAACACCATATATTTT	CASSREDYGSDSGNTIYF
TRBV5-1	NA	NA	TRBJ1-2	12	TGCGCCAGCTTTAGGGACTCAGATGGCTACACCTTC	CASFRDSDGYTF
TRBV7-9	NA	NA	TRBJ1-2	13	TGTGCCAGCAGCTTAGGGACTACCTATGGCTACACCTTC	CASSLGTTYGYTF
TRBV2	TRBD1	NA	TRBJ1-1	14	TGTGCCAGCAGACAAAATCCGGGACAGCCTGAAGCTTTCTTT	CASRQNPGQPEAFF
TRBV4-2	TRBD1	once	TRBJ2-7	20	TGTGCCAGCAGCCAAGATCCCCCCGGACAGGGCATTCTTTGGTCCTACGAGCAGTACTTC	CASSQDPPGQGILWSYEQYF
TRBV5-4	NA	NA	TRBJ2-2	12	TGTGCCAGCAGCTTCCAGACCGGGGAGCTGTTTTTT	CASSFQTGELFF
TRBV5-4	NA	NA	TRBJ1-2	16	TGTGCCAGCAGCTTGGCGGGGGTTCATCGGGGCTATGGCTACACCTTC	CASSLAGVHRGYGYTF
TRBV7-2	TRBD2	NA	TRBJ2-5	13	TGTGCCAGCAGCTTTTTGGGGGAGGGGACCCAGTACTTC	CASSFLGEGTQYF
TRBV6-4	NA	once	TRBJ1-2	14	TGTGCCAGCAGTCCCCGGAGTGGGGGCGGTGGCTACACCTTC	CASSPRSGGGGYTF